This T cell receptor (beta chain) was captured by sequencing in a study of monozygotic twins with inflammatory bowel disease. Germline V CDR1 and CDR2: SGHVS, FQNEAQ. The CDR3 contains 15 residues. For each CDR3 protein, TCRdb gives one entry from its re-call of the 5' RACE reads, without DNA. The record lists a few hundred thousand distinct CDR3 sequences, of which the ten most abundant hold 2.5% to 3%. Sequenced: blood. The chain couples TRBV7-8 to TRBJ2-2; the TRBD1 assignment by TCRdb is unverifiable without DNA. This clonotype was sampled from a human donor with ulcerative colitis or Crohn's disease, or a healthy co-twin of an affected twin (not recorded which). CDR3 amino acids: CASSFAQGGTGELFF. Combining the CDR3 with reference TRBV7-8 and TRBJ2-2 gives the whole variable domain GAGVSQSPRYKVAKRGQDVALRCDPISGHVSLFWYQQALGQGPEFLTYFQNEAQLDKSGLPSDRFFAERPEGSVSTLKIQRTQQEDSAVYLCASSFAQGGTGELFFGEGSRLTVL.